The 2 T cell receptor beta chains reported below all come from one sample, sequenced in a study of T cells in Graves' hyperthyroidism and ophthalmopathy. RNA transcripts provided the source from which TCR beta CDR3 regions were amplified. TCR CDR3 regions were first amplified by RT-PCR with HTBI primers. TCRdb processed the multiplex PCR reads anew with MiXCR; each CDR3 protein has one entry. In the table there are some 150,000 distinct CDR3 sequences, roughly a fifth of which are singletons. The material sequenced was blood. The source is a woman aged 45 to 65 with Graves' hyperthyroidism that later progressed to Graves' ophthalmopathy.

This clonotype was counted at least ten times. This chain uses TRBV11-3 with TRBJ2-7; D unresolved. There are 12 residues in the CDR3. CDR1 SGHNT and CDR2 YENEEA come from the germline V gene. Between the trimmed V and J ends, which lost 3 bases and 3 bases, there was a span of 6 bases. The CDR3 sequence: CASSFPCYEQYF. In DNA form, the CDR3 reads TGTGCCAGCAGCTTCCCCTGCTACGAGCAGTACTTC.

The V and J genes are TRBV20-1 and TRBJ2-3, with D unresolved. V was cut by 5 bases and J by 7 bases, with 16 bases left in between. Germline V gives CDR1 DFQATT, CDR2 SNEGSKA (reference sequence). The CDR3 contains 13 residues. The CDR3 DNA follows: TGCAGTGCTTTCCGAGTAGGTTGGAATACGCAGTATTTT. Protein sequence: CSAFRVGWNTQYF.